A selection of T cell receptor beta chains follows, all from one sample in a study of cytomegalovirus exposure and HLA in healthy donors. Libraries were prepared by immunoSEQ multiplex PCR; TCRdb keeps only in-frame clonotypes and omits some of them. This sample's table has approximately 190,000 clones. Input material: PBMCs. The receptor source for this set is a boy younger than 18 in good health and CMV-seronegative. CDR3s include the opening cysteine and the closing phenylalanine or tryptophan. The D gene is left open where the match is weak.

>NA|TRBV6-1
CASSEWSNYGYTF
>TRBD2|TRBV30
CASPTSGATDTQYF
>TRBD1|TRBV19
CASSRAGDRGRGYTF
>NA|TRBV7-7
CASSLGRDLEQYF
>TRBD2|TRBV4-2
CASSQARSAGGHEQYF
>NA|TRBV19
CASSTAALGYEKLFF
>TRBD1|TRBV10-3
CAISPGGSFEKLFF
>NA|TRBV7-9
CASSIRLDSQETQYF
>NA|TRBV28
CASRTDRSLVYPKWGVLTF
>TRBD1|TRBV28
CASSQHRDRALSPLHF
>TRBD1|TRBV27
CASSLSAQGKAFF
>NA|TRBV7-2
CASSLGGAGVRTEAFF
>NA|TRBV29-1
CSVPTDPWGRVETQYF
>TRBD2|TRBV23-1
CASSHRDYPYNEQFF
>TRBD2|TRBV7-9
CASTPGGGAHNEQFF
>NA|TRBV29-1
CSVSPRTGETQYF
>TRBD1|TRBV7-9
CASSPWWTGVVNTEAFF
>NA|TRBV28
CASSLLGGIYGYTF
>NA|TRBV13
CASSFFLGGTYNEQFF
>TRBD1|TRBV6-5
CASSIDRGHNSPLHF
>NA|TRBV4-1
CASSQGGGDYYGYTF
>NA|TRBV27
CASRMAESYEQYF
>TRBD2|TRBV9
CASSVYASGGTTDTQYF